Below, 15 T cell receptor beta chains from the same sample are listed, as sequenced in a study of cytomegalovirus exposure and HLA in healthy donors. Primers: 60 Vbeta forward and 13 Jbeta reverse. Profiling relied on immunoSEQ multiplex PCR, and the TCRdb table lists in-frame clones only, not all of them. Here the sample spans 150,000 or so clones, roughly 73% being singletons. The sample comprised PBMCs. These receptors were collected from a woman in her thirties or forties in good health and CMV-seropositive.

The chain links TRBV11-2 to TRBJ2-1, with TRBD2 matching over 9 bases. The CDR3 consists of 16 residues. V trimming: 5 bases; J trimming: 9 bases; junction bases outside the gene matches: 14. Germline-derived CDR1 and CDR2 are SGHAT and FQNNGV. CDR3 region: CASSVRPGLAFGEQFF. The CDR3 coding sequence is TGTGCCAGCAGCGTACGACCGGGACTAGCTTTCGGTGAGCAGTTCTTC.

This clone was detected a few times. V gene TRBV5-1 combines with J gene TRBJ1-2; D might be TRBD1 (5 bases). Germline-derived CDR1 and CDR2 are SGHRS and YFSETQ. The CDR3 extends over 16 amino acids. Trimming removed 0 bases from V and 4 bases from J, with 16 bases in between. CDR3: CASSLDGGEFRYGYTF. The CDR3 DNA reads as TGCGCCAGCAGCTTGGACGGGGGGGAGTTTCGCTATGGCTACACCTTC.

The count of this clone is one. The genes are TRBV6-5 and TRBJ1-5, with TRBD1 as a possible D gene (6 bases). The V gene lost 7 bases and the J gene lost 4 bases, with 11 bases spanning the gap. The CDR3 loop spans 13 amino acids. The germline CDR1 and CDR2 sequences are MNHEY and SVGAGI. CDR3 DNA sequence: TGTGCCAGCAAGGCCACAGGGAATCAGCCCCAGCATTTT. It is translated as CASKATGNQPQHF.

This sequence joins TRBV28 and TRBJ1-5, with D perhaps matching TRBD1 (5 bases). The CDR3 is made up of 13 amino acids. Per the germline V gene, CDR1 is MDHEN and CDR2 is SYDVKM. The germline V and J ends were trimmed by 5 bases and 2 bases, with 7 bases remaining between them. The CDR3: CASSKQGNQPQHF. For the CDR3, the DNA is TGTGCCAGCAGTAAACAGGGCAATCAGCCCCAGCATTTT.

The chain has TRBV6-6 and TRBJ1-1; 10 nucleotides match TRBD1. Germline V gives CDR1 MNHNY, CDR2 SVGAGI (reference sequence). The CDR3 runs to 16 residues. J gave up 4 bases and V 2 bases, and 7 bases lay outside the gene matches. This CDR3 is CASSYVRTGGFTEAFF. CDR3 nucleotide sequence: TGTGCCAGCAGTTACGTCCGGACAGGGGGTTTCACTGAAGCTTTCTTT.

CDR3 nucleotide sequence: TGTGCCAGCAGAAGGGACAGTAACAATCAGCCCCAGCATTTT. Protein product: CASRRDSNNQPQHF. The gene calls are TRBV27 and TRBJ1-5, with 7 bases identical to TRBD1. Trimming at V came to 6 bases and at J to 3 bases, leaving 5 bases not matched to a gene. CDR3 size: 14 residues. CDR1 is MNHEY and CDR2 is SMNVEV in the germline V gene (reference sequence).

This clone was counted a single time. The chain recombines TRBV28 with TRBJ1-5; D is ambiguous. V lost 3 bases and J 2 bases, leaving 14 bases between the germline ends. This CDR3 comprises 16 residues. Germline assignment: CDR1 MDHEN and CDR2 SYDVKM. CDR3 sequence reads: CASSFVSATGNQPQHF. In nucleotides, the CDR3 is TGTGCCAGCAGTTTTGTCTCCGCTACGGGCAATCAGCCCCAGCATTTT.

A few counts support this clone. This chain uses TRBV28 with TRBJ2-2, with D maybe TRBD2 (5 bases). The ends were cut back, 6 bases at V and 3 bases at J, with 17 bases in the middle. CDR1 and CDR2 (germline): MDHEN, SYDVKM. CDR3 length: 16 residues. The CDR3 loop reads CASRLLEGSYTGELFF. DNA of the CDR3: TGTGCCAGCAGGTTACTAGAGGGATCATACACCGGGGAGCTGTTTTTT.

The rearrangement joins TRBV6-4 to TRBJ1-1; D might be TRBD1 (6 bases). From germline, CDR1 is MRHNA and CDR2 SNTAGT. V lost 4 bases to trimming and J lost 3 bases, with 12 bases between them. The CDR3 covers 14 residues. CDR3 nucleotide sequence: TGTGCCAGCAGTGCCTCAGGGGAGGACACTGAAGCTTTCTTT. Its protein is CASSASGEDTEAFF.

The chain is built from TRBV18 and TRBJ2-5, with 8 nucleotides matching TRBD1. Germline CDR1 KGHSH, CDR2 LQKENI. The CDR3 is 14 residues long. The junction had 6 bases not matched to a gene; V was cut back by 4 bases and J by 5 bases. The CDR3 loop reads CASSQGQGMETQYF. CDR3 in DNA: TGTGCCAGCTCACAAGGACAGGGAATGGAGACCCAGTACTTC.

About this clone: At one boundary the junction diverges from the germline segment, which might be a read error. Other DNA sequences in this sample translate to the same CDR3. Here the CDR3 reads CASSVEGATEAFF. The CDR3 nucleotides read TGTGCCAGCAGTGTCGAGGGCGCCACTGAAGCCTTCTTT. The J gene is TRBJ1-1, the V gene TRBV6-4; D remains unclear. The germline CDR1 and CDR2 sequences are MRHNA and SNTAGT. This CDR3 is built from 13 residues.

The rearrangement links TRBV30 to TRBJ1-1; no firm D call. There are 12 residues in the CDR3. Germline lookup yields CDR1 GTSNPN and CDR2 SVGIG (reference sequence). The V and J ends lost 1 base and 10 bases respectively, with 13 bases between them. CDR3 protein: CAWSASAAGAFF. In nucleotides, the CDR3 is TGTGCCTGGAGTGCAAGTGCCGCAGGAGCTTTCTTT.

To note about this clone: The same CDR3 can be traced to other DNA sequences in this sample. This rearrangement joins TRBV5-1 to TRBJ2-1; 12 nucleotides match TRBD2. The germline CDR1 and CDR2 sequences are SGHRS and YFSETQ. V dropped 0 bases and J dropped 6; count of bases not matched to a gene: 1. This CDR3 contains 15 residues. The CDR3 region has the DNA TGCGCCAGCAGCTTGGGACTAGCGGGAGTCAATGAGCAGTTCTTC. Its translation: CASSLGLAGVNEQFF.

This sequence joins TRBV25-1 and TRBJ1-3, with TRBD1 as a possible D gene (5 bases). This CDR3 is built from 15 residues. With 2 bases removed from V and 4 bases from J, the gap between germline ends came to 12 bases. The germline V gene encodes CDR1 MGHDK and CDR2 SYGVNS. The CDR3 nucleotides are TGTGCCAGCAGTGAACTTCGTGGGGCCGGAAACACCATATATTTT. Translation: CASSELRGAGNTIYF.

This clone was counted only a few times. CDR3 amino acids: CASSQGQVNTEAFF. CDR3 sequence (DNA): TGTGCCAGCAGTCAGGGACAAGTGAACACTGAAGCTTTCTTT. This sequence joins TRBV27 and TRBJ1-1, with D perhaps TRBD1 (6 bases). V was trimmed by 5 bases and J by 0 bases, leaving 10 bases between them. The CDR3 runs 14 residues. Germline V gene lookup returns CDR1 MNHEY and CDR2 SMNVEV (reference sequence).